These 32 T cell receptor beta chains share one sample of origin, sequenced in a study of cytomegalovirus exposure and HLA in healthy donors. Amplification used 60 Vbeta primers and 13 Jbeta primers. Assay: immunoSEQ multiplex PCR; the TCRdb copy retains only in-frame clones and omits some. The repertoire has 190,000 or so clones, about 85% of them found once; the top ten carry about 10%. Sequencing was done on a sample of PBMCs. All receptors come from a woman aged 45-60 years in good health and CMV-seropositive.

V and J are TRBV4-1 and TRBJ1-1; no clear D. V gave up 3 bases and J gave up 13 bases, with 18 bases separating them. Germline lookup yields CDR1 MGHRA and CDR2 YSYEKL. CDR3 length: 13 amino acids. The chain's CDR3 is CASSQKEDRPVFF. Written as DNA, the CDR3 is TGCGCCAGCAGCCAGAAAGAGGATAGGCCGGTTTTCTTT.

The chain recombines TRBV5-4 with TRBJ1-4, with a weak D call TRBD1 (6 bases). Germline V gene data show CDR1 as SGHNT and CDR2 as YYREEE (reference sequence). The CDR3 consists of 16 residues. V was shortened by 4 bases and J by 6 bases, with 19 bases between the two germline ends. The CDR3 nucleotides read TGTGCCAGCAGCCCGGGTGGCGGGCAGGGGTATGAAAAACTGTTTTTT. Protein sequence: CASSPGGGQGYEKLFF.

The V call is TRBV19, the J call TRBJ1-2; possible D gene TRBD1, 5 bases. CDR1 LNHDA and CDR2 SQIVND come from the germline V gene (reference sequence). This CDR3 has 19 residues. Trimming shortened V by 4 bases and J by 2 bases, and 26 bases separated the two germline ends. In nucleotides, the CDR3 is TGTGCCAGTAGTACCCCCCTTGGAAGGACACGAAATATCAACTATGGCTACACCTTC. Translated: CASSTPLGRTRNINYGYTF. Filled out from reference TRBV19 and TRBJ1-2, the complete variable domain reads DGGITQSPKYLFRKEGQNVTLSCEQNLNHDAMYWYRQDPGQGLRLIYYSQIVNDFQKGDIAEGYSVSREKKESFPLTVTSAQKNPTAFYLCASSTPLGRTRNINYGYTFGSGTRLTVV.

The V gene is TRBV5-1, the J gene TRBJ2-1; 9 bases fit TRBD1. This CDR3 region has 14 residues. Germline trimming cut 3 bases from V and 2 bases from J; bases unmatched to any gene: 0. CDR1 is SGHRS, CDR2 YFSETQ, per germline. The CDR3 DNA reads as TGCGCCAGCAGCTGGGACAGGGCCTACAATGAGCAGTTCTTC. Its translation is CASSWDRAYNEQFF.

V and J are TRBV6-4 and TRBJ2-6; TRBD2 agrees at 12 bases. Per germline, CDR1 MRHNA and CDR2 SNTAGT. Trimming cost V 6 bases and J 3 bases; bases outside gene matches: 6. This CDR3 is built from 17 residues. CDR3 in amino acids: CASSLAGGPDGANVLTF. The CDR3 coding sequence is TGTGCCAGCAGCCTAGCGGGGGGGCCTGATGGGGCCAACGTCCTGACTTTC.

The CDR3 here is CASSLTGAGEQFF. The CDR3 DNA follows: TGTGCCAGCAGCCTAACAGGGGCGGGTGAGCAGTTCTTC. J is TRBJ2-1 and V is TRBV13, with 7 bases lining up with TRBD1. The J segment lost 9 bases and the V segment lost 5 bases, leaving 7 bases of the junction unmatched. The CDR3 sequence is 13 residues long. Germline V lookup: CDR1 PRHDT, CDR2 FYEKMQ (reference sequence).

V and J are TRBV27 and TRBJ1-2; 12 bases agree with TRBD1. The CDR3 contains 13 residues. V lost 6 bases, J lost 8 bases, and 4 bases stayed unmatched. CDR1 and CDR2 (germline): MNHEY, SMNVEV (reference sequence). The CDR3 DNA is TGTGCCAGCAGGGGGACAGGGGGCCGGGGCTACACCTTC. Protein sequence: CASRGTGGRGYTF.

The chain's CDR3 is CASTRVADEKLFF. The CDR3 DNA reads as TGTGCCAGCACTCGGGTCGCGGATGAAAAACTGTTTTTT. The gene calls are TRBV6-1 and TRBJ1-4; D uncertain. Trimming removed 7 bases from V and 6 bases from J, with 12 bases in between. CDR3 length: 13 amino acids. The germline CDR1 and CDR2 sequences are MNHNS and SASEGT.

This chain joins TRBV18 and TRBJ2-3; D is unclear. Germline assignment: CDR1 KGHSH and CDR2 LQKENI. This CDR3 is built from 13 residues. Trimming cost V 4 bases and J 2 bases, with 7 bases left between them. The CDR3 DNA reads TGTGCCAGCTCACTTCTACCCACAGATACGCAGTATTTT. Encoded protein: CASSLLPTDTQYF. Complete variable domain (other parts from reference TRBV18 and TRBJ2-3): NAGVMQNPRHLVRRRGQEARLRCSPMKGHSHVYWYRQLPEEGLKFMVYLQKENIIDESGMPKERFSAEFPKEGPSILRIQQVVRGDSAAYFCASSLLPTDTQYFGPGTRLTVL.

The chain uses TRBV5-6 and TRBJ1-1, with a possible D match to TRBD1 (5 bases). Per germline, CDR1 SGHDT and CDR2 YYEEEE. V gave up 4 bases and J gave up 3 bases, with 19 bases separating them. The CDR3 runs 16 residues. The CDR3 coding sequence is TGTGCCAGCAGCAAGGGAGGTCGCCTAGGGGACACTGAAGCTTTCTTT. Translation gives CASSKGGRLGDTEAFF.

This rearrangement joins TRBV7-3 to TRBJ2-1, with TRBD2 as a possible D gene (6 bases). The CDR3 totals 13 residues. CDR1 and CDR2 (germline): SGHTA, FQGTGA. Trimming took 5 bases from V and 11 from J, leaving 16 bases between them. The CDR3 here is CASSPAGSAKQFF. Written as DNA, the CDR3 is TGTGCCAGCAGCCCCGCGGGATCGGCCAAGCAGTTCTTC.

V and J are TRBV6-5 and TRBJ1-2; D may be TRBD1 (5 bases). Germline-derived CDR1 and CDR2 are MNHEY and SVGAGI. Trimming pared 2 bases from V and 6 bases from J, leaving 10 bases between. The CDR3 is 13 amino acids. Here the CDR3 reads CASSYRQLHGYTF. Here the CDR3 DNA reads TGTGCCAGCAGTTACCGACAGTTACATGGCTACACCTTC.

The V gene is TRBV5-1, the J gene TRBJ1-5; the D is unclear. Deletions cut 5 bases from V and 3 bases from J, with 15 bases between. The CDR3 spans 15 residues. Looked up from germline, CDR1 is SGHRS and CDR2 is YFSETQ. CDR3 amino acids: CASSPDSGYNQPQHF. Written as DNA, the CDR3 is TGCGCCAGCAGTCCGGACTCCGGGTACAATCAGCCCCAGCATTTT.

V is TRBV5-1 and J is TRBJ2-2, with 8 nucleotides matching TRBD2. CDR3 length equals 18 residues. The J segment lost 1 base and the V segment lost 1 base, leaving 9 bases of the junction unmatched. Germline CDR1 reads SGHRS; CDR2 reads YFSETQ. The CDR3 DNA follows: TGCGCCAGCAGCTTGTTGCCATCGGGGGGGATGAACACCGGGGAGCTGTTTTTT. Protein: CASSLLPSGGMNTGELFF.

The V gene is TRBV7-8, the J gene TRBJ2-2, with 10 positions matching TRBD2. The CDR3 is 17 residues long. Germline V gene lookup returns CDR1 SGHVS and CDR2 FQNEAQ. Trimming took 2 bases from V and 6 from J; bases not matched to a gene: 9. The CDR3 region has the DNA TGTGCCAGCAGCTTATACAGCGGGGGGGCCACGGCCGGGGAGCTGTTTTTT. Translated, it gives CASSLYSGGATAGELFF.

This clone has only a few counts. CDR3 in amino acids: CAIPGTTDYGYTF. In DNA, the CDR3 is TGTGCCATCCCGGGAACCACTGACTATGGCTACACCTTC. V gene TRBV10-3 combines with J gene TRBJ1-2; no clear D gene. V was cut by 8 bases and J by 3 bases, with 13 bases left in between. The V gene's germline CDR1 is ENHRY and CDR2 SYGVKD. The CDR3 spans 13 residues.

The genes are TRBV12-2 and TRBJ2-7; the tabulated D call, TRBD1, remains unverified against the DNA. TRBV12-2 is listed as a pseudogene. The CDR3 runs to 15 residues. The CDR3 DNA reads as TGTGCAAGTCGCTTAGTTCCAGGGGGCTTCTACGAGCAGTACTTC. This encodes CASRLVPGGFYEQYF.

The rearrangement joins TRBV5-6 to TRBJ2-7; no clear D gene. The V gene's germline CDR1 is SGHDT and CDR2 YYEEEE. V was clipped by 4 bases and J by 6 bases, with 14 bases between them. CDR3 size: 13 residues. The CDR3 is CASSPFLGLEQYF. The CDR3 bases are TGTGCCAGCAGCCCGTTCTTGGGCCTCGAGCAGTACTTC.

The CDR3 DNA reads as TGTGCCAGCAGCCGGGGACAGGGGACGACAACTAATGAAAAACTGTTTTTT. Translation: CASSRGQGTTTNEKLFF. This chain uses TRBV11-2 with TRBJ1-4, with 10 bases matching TRBD1. The CDR3 covers 17 residues. V lost 5 bases and J lost 0; bases outside the gene matches: 6. CDR1 SGHAT and CDR2 FQNNGV come from the germline V gene.

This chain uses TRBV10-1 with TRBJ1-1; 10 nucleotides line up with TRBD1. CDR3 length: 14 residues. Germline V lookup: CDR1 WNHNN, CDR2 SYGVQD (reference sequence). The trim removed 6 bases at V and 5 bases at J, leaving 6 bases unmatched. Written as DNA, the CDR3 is TGCGCCAGCAGACCTCCGGGACAGGGGACTGAAGCTTTCTTT. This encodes CASRPPGQGTEAFF.

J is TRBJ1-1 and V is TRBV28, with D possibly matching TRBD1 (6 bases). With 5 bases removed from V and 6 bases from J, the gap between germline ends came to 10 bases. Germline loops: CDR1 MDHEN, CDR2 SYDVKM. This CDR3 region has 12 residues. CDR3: CASSPGGPEAFF. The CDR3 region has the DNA TGTGCCAGCAGTCCGGGGGGGCCTGAAGCTTTCTTT.

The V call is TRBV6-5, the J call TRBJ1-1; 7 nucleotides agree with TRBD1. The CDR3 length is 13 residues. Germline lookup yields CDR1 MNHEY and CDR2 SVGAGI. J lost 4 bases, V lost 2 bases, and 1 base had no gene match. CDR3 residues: CASSYPGGTEAFF. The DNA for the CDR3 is TGTGCCAGCAGTTACCCAGGGGGCACTGAAGCTTTCTTT.

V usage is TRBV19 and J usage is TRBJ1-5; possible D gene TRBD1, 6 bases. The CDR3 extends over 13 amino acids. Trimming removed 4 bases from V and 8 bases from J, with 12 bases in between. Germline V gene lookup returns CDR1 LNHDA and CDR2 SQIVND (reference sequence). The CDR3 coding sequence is TGTGCCAGTAGTAGAACAGGGCCGGAGCCCCAGCATTTT. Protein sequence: CASSRTGPEPQHF.

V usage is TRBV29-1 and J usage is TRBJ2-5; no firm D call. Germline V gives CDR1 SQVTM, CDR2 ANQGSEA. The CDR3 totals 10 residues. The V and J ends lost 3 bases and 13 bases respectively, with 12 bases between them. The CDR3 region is CSVDTSYSYF. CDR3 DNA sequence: TGCAGCGTTGACACCTCCTATTCGTACTTC.

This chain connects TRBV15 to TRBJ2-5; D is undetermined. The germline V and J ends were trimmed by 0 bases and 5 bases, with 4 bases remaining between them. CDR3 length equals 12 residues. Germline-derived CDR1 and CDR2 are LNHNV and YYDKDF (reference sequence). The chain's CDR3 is CATSRDAETQYF. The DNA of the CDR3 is TGTGCCACCAGCAGAGATGCGGAGACCCAGTACTTC.

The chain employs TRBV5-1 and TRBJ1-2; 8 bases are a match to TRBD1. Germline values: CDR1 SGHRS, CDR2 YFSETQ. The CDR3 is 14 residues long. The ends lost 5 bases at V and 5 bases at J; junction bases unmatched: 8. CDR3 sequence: CASRGDRFGYGYTF. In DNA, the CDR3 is TGCGCCAGCAGGGGGGACAGGTTTGGGTATGGCTACACCTTC.

Here the CDR3 DNA reads TGTGCCAGTAGCCGCAGGGGGCTCGATAATAATTCACCCCTCCACTTT. Amino acids: CASSRRGLDNNSPLHF. The V and J genes are TRBV19 and TRBJ1-6; 8 positions match TRBD1. Germline V gene lookup returns CDR1 LNHDA and CDR2 SQIVND (reference sequence). The CDR3 length is 16 residues. The ends lost 6 bases at V and 5 bases at J; junction bases unmatched: 9.

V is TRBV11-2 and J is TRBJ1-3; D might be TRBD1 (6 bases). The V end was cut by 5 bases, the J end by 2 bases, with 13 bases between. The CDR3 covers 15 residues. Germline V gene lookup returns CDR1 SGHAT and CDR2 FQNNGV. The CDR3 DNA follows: TGTGCCAGCAGCCAAGATCAGGGGCCTGGAAACACCATATATTTT. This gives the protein CASSQDQGPGNTIYF.

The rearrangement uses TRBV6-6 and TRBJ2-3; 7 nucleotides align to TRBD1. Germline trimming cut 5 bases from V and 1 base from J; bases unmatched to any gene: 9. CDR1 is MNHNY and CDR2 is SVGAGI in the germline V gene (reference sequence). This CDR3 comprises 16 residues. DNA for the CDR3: TGTGCCAGCAGTCGGCGACAGGGCTTGGGCACAGATACGCAGTATTTT. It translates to CASSRRQGLGTDTQYF.

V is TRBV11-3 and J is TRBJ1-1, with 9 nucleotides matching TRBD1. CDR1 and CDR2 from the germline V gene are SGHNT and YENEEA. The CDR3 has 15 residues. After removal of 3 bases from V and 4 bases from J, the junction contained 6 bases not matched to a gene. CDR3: CASSLTGQGGTEAFF. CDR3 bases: TGTGCCAGCAGCTTGACGGGACAGGGTGGCACTGAAGCTTTCTTT.

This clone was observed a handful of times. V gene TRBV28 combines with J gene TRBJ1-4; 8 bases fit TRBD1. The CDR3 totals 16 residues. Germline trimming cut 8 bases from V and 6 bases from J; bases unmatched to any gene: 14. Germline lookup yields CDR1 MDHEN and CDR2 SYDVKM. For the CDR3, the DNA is TGTGCCAGCCAACCGGGCGGACAGGGAGGTGATGAAAAACTGTTTTTT. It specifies CASQPGGQGGDEKLFF. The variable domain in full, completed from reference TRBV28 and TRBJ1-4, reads DVKVTQSSRYLVKRTGEKVFLECVQDMDHENMFWYRQDPGLGLRLIYFSYDVKMKEKGDIPEGYSVSREKKERFSLILESASTNQTSMYLCASQPGGQGGDEKLFFGSGTQLSVL.

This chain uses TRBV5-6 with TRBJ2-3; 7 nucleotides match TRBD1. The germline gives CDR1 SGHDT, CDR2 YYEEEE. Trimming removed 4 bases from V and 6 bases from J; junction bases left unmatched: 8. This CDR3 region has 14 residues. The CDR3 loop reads CASSPLQGLDTQYF. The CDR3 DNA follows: TGTGCCAGCAGCCCTTTACAGGGGTTGGATACGCAGTATTTT.